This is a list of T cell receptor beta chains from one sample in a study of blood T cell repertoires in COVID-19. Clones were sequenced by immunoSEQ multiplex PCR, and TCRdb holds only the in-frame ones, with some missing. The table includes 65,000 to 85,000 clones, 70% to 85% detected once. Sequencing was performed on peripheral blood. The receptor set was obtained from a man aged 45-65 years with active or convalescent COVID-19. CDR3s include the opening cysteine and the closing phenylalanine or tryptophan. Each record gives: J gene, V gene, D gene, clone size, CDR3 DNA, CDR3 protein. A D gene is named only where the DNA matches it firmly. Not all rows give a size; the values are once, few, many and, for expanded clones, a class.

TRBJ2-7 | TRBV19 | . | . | TGTGCCAGTAGTACACACAGGGTACACGAGCAGTACTTC | CASSTHRVHEQYF
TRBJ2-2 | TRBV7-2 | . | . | TGTGCCAGCAGCCGCGACAGTCCCGCGAACACCGGGGAGCTGTTTTTT | CASSRDSPANTGELFF
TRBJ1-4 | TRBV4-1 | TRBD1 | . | TGCGCCAGCAGCCGGACAGGAGGTGAAAAACTGTTTTTT | CASSRTGGEKLFF
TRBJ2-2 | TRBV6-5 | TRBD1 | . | TGTGCCAGCAGTTCCCATTCTACAGGGGGCGTCGGGGAGCTGTTTTTT | CASSSHSTGGVGELFF
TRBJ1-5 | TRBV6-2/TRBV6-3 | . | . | TGTGCCAGCAGCGGGGGGTGGCATCAGCCCCAGCATTTT | CASSGGWHQPQHF
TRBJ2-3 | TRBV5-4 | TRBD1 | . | TGTGCCAGCAGCACCGGACAGGGGCCCGATACGCAGTATTTT | CASSTGQGPDTQYF
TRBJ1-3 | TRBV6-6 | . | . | TGTGCCAGCAGCGGACAGAGCTCTGGAAACACCATATATTTT | CASSGQSSGNTIYF
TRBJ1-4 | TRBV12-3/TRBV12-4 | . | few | TGTGCCACTCAGGGAGGAACTAATGAAAAACTGTTTTTT | CATQGGTNEKLFF
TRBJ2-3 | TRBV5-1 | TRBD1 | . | TGCGCCAGCAGCGGCCGGGACAGGGAAGATACGCAGTATTTT | CASSGRDREDTQYF
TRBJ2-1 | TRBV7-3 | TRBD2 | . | TGTGCCAGCAGCTTTGGACTAGACGGGGAGCAGTTCTTC | CASSFGLDGEQFF
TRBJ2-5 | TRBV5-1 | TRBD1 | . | TGCGCCAGTACCCTCGGACAGGGGCGCGGTTTTGGAGAGACCCAGTACTTC | CASTLGQGRGFGETQYF
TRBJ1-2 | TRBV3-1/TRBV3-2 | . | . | TGTGCCAGCAGCCAAGATAGAGTATATGGCTACACCTTC | CASSQDRVYGYTF
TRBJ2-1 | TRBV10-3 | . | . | TGTGCCATCAGTGAGTTGTTGGGGAGAAGGTCCTACAATGAGCAGTTCTTC | CAISELLGRRSYNEQFF